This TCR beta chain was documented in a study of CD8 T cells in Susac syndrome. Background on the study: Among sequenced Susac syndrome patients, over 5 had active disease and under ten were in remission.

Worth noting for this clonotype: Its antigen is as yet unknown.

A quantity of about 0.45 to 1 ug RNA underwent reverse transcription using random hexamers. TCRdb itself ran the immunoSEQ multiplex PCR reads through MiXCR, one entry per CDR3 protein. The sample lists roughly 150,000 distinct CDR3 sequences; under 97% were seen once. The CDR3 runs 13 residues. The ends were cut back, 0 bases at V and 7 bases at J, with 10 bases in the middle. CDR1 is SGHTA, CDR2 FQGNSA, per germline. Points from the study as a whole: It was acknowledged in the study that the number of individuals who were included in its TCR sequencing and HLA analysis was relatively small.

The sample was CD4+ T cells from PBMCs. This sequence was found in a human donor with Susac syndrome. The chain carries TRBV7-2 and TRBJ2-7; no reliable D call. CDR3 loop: CASSLAWLQEQYF. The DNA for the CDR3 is TGTGCCAGCAGCTTAGCGTGGCTTCAGGAGCAGTACTTC.